The 21 T cell receptor beta chains presented below share a single source sample, sequenced in a study of early T cells in non-severe SARS-CoV-2 infection. One entry per CDR3 protein, called by TCRdb with MiXCR from the 5' RACE reads. Counted here are tens of thousands of distinct CDR3 sequences, around 20% occurring once; the ten biggest clones make up 16%. Sequences were derived from whole blood, sampled at baseline. The receptors here all came from an adult who was a healthcare worker with PCR-confirmed SARS-CoV-2 infection or an uninfected control (not recorded which).

This clonotype has more than one count but fewer than ten. The V and J genes are TRBV3-1 and TRBJ2-3; a weak D match, TRBD2 (6 bases). From germline, CDR1 is LGHDT and CDR2 YNNKEL (reference sequence). Trimming left V 4 bases short and J 2 bases short, with 16 bases between. The CDR3 extends over 16 amino acids. The CDR3 region has the DNA TGTGCCAGCAGCCCTCACCGACTAGATAACACAGATACGCAGTATTTT. Its translation is CASSPHRLDNTDTQYF.

This clonotype came up a few times. This chain links TRBV3-1 with TRBJ1-1; the D gene is possibly TRBD1 (5 bases). Germline V gene data show CDR1 as LGHDT and CDR2 as YNNKEL (reference sequence). V gave up 7 bases and J gave up 1 base, with 13 bases separating them. This CDR3 spans 14 amino acids. CDR3: CASTPGTGNTEAFF. The CDR3, as DNA: TGTGCCAGCACACCGGGTACAGGGAACACTGAAGCTTTCTTT.

The chain links TRBV6-1 to TRBJ2-5, with TRBD2 matching over 7 bases. The CDR3 consists of 15 residues. The germline CDR1 and CDR2 sequences are MNHNS and SASEGT. Trimming cost V 4 bases and J 2 bases; bases outside gene matches: 7. The CDR3 spells CASSGLTSVQETQYF. In nucleotides, the CDR3 is TGTGCCAGCAGTGGCCTCACTAGCGTTCAAGAGACCCAGTACTTC.

Many counts were recorded for this clonotype. The chain is built from TRBV4-1 and TRBJ2-2; D tentatively fits TRBD1 or TRBD2 (5 bases each). The CDR3 has 16 amino acids. Germline-derived CDR1 and CDR2 are MGHRA and YSYEKL. V was trimmed by 3 bases and J by 2 bases, leaving 13 bases between them. The CDR3 is CASSHSGTVNTGELFF. Written as DNA, the CDR3 is TGCGCCAGCAGCCATTCCGGGACGGTTAACACCGGGGAGCTGTTTTTT.

The rearrangement links TRBV18 to TRBJ1-5; TRBD1 matches at 7 bases. Trimming took 3 bases from V and 1 from J; bases not matched to a gene: 3. The CDR3 is made up of 15 amino acids. Germline-derived CDR1 and CDR2 are KGHSH and LQKENI. The CDR3 DNA reads TGTGCCAGCTCACCCGTGACAGGGAGCAATCAGCCCCAGCATTTT. Translated: CASSPVTGSNQPQHF.

The V call is TRBV9, the J call TRBJ2-2, with 7 bases aligning to TRBD2. Germline V gene sequence: CDR1 SGDLS, CDR2 YYNGEE. This CDR3 has 16 amino acids. Unmatched junction bases numbered 10, after V lost 0 bases and J lost 8 bases. CDR3 sequence: CASSVGAAGEAGELFF. For the CDR3, the DNA is TGTGCCAGCAGCGTAGGGGCGGCGGGGGAAGCTGGGGAGCTGTTTTTT.

The genes are TRBV5-1 and TRBJ2-1; tentative D call: TRBD1 (6 bases). The CDR3 extends over 16 amino acids. Germline V lookup: CDR1 SGHRS, CDR2 YFSETQ. Trimming removed 3 bases from V and 0 bases from J, with 13 bases in between. The CDR3 DNA is TGCGCCAGCAGCTCTGGGACAATAAGCTCCTACAATGAGCAGTTCTTC. As protein: CASSSGTISSYNEQFF.

There are a few counts of this clonotype. V usage is TRBV11-2 and J usage is TRBJ1-1; 8 bases agree with TRBD1. With 4 bases clipped from V and 3 bases from J, the junction kept 4 bases outside the gene matches. Looked up from germline, CDR1 is SGHAT and CDR2 is FQNNGV. There are 14 residues in the CDR3. The CDR3 is CASSSLRGHTEAFF. Here the CDR3 DNA reads TGTGCCAGCAGCTCCCTCAGGGGGCACACTGAAGCTTTCTTT.

V gene TRBV4-2 combines with J gene TRBJ1-2; D remains ambiguous. The germline CDR1 and CDR2 sequences are LGHNA and YNFKEQ. V gave up 0 bases and J gave up 4 bases, with 12 bases separating them. The length of the CDR3 is 15 residues. For the CDR3, the DNA is TGTGCCAGCAGCCAAGAGTTGGGGTTAAGCTATGGCTACACCTTC. Translation gives CASSQELGLSYGYTF.

This chain connects TRBV19 to TRBJ2-3, with D unresolved. V lost 5 bases, J lost 5 bases, and 17 bases lay in between. The CDR3 has 15 residues. CDR1 and CDR2 from the germline V gene are LNHDA and SQIVND (reference sequence). Here the CDR3 DNA reads TGTGCCAGTAGTCCGGACCAATCCCGGCAAGATACGCAGTATTTT. Translation: CASSPDQSRQDTQYF. The variable domain in full, completed from reference TRBV19 and TRBJ2-3, reads DGGITQSPKYLFRKEGQNVTLSCEQNLNHDAMYWYRQDPGQGLRLIYYSQIVNDFQKGDIAEGYSVSREKKESFPLTVTSAQKNPTAFYLCASSPDQSRQDTQYFGPGTRLTVL.

Ten or more counts support this clonotype. The chain is built from TRBV29-1 and TRBJ2-3, with D hard to call. The CDR3 length is 12 residues. The germline CDR1 and CDR2 sequences are SQVTM and ANQGSEA. Trimming stripped 1 base from V and 7 bases from J, with 9 bases between. CDR3 in amino acids: CSVEVGRNTQYF. CDR3 DNA sequence: TGCAGCGTTGAAGTTGGGCGAAATACGCAGTATTTT.

The rearrangement uses TRBV7-2 and TRBJ2-3, with TRBD2 matching over 10 bases. After removal of 5 bases from V and 4 bases from J, the junction contained 6 bases not matched to a gene. There are 15 residues in the CDR3. Germline loops: CDR1 SGHTA, CDR2 FQGNSA. CDR3 protein: CASSLTSGEADTQYF. The CDR3 nucleotides are TGTGCCAGCAGCCTTACTAGCGGGGAAGCAGATACGCAGTATTTT.

DNA of the CDR3: TGCGCCAGCAGCTCTACCCCCGGGGGGGCCAACGTCCTGACTTTC. Translating gives CASSSTPGGANVLTF. The chain links TRBV5-1 to TRBJ2-6; D gene unclear. With 3 bases removed from V and 4 bases from J, the gap between germline ends came to 11 bases. Germline lookup yields CDR1 SGHRS and CDR2 YFSETQ. This CDR3 comprises 15 residues.

The CDR3 spells CASSLGIFGGGVPSGANVLTF. The CDR3 DNA is TGTGCCAGCAGCTTAGGAATTTTTGGCGGAGGGGTGCCCTCTGGGGCCAACGTCCTGACTTTC. The chain is built from TRBV11-2 and TRBJ2-6; possibly TRBD2 for D (6 bases). The CDR3 loop spans 21 amino acids. Per germline, CDR1 SGHAT and CDR2 FQNNGV. The V end was cut by 1 base, the J end by 0 bases, with 22 bases between.

This clonotype was counted only a few times. The gene calls are TRBV14 and TRBJ2-3; either TRBD1 or TRBD2 may fit D (5 bases each). The V and J ends lost 4 bases and 7 bases respectively, with 18 bases between them. The CDR3 runs 15 residues. Germline V gives CDR1 SGHDN, CDR2 FVKESK. CDR3: CASSPLYRGAHTQYF. Here the CDR3 DNA reads TGTGCCAGCAGCCCTTTGTATCGGGGCGCTCATACGCAGTATTTT.

The V call is TRBV18, the J call TRBJ2-7; D gene uncertain. Trimming cost V 2 bases and J 7 bases, with 24 bases left between them. Germline CDR1 and CDR2: KGHSH and LQKENI. The CDR3 length is 17 residues. The CDR3 DNA sequence: TGTGCCAGCTCACCATGGGAATTTACATCATCCCCGGGTGAGCAGTACTTC. Translated, it gives CASSPWEFTSSPGEQYF.

This chain links TRBV27 with TRBJ1-1, with TRBD1 as a possible D gene (5 bases). Germline lookup yields CDR1 MNHEY and CDR2 SMNVEV (reference sequence). The length of the CDR3 is 14 residues. The V end was cut by 10 bases, the J end by 0 bases, with 15 bases between. The CDR3 loop is CATSQQGVNTEAFF. The CDR3, as DNA: TGTGCCACCTCCCAACAAGGGGTGAACACTGAAGCTTTCTTT.

This clonotype was observed at least ten times. The chain carries TRBV18 and TRBJ2-2; D tentatively reads TRBD1 or TRBD2 (5 bases each). The V gene's germline CDR1 is KGHSH and CDR2 LQKENI. V was cut by 6 bases and J by 3 bases, with 11 bases left in between. CDR3 length equals 14 residues. The CDR3 sequence is CASSAGADTGELFF. CDR3 DNA sequence: TGTGCCAGCTCGGCCGGGGCGGACACCGGGGAGCTGTTTTTT.

V and J are TRBV5-1 and TRBJ2-1, with no clear D. Germline V gene sequence: CDR1 SGHRS, CDR2 YFSETQ. Trimming took off 4 bases at V and 0 bases at J, with 11 bases between the two ends. The CDR3 loop spans 15 amino acids. This CDR3 is CASSIQPSSYNEQFF. CDR3 bases: TGCGCCAGCAGCATACAGCCTAGCTCCTACAATGAGCAGTTCTTC. Together with reference TRBV5-1 and TRBJ2-1, the CDR3 gives the full variable domain: KAGVTQTPRYLIKTRGQQVTLSCSPISGHRSVSWYQQTPGQGLQFLFEYFSETQRNKGNFPGRFSGRQFSNSRSEMNVSTLELGDSALYLCASSIQPSSYNEQFFGPGTRLTVL.

At least ten counts were recorded for this clonotype. This chain connects TRBV7-6 to TRBJ1-2, with TRBD1 identical over 7 bases. J lost 8 bases, V lost 5 bases, and 8 bases had no gene match. This CDR3 has 13 residues. The germline gives CDR1 SGHVS, CDR2 FNYEAQ. CDR3 sequence (DNA): TGTGCCAGCAGCCCTGGGCAGGGGGGAGGCTACACCTTC. It is translated as CASSPGQGGGYTF.

The V call is TRBV2, the J call TRBJ2-1; 15 positions agree with TRBD2. Germline CDR1 is SNHLY and CDR2 is FYNNEI. The CDR3 runs 16 residues. The trim removed 10 bases at V and 4 bases at J, leaving 8 bases unmatched. CDR3 DNA sequence: TGTGCCACCCGGACTGGACTAGCGGGGGGGTACAATGAGCAGTTCTTC. It encodes CATRTGLAGGYNEQFF.